A selection of T cell receptor beta chains follows, all from one sample in a study of T cells in Graves' hyperthyroidism and ophthalmopathy. TCRdb reprocessed the multiplex PCR reads via MiXCR and lists one record per CDR3 protein. The sample lists a few hundred thousand distinct CDR3 sequences, roughly 18% seen once, with about 48% in the top ten. The sample was blood. The receptor set was obtained from a man aged 40-55 years with Graves' hyperthyroidism. Both conserved end residues are part of each CDR3. D genes are given only for firm matches. Expanded clones get a size class; other rows say once, few or many, or leave the size out.

clone_size	cdr3_length	d_call	j_call	v_call	cdr3_nt	cdr3_aa
many	16	NA	TRBJ2-1	TRBV9	TGTGCCAGCAGCGTAGCTTCCCGACCCACAGGGAATGAGCAGTTCTTC	CASSVASRPTGNEQFF
many	15	TRBD2	TRBJ2-5	TRBV9	TGTGCCAGCAGCGTAGAGCCTACTAGCGCGGTTCCCCTGTACTTC	CASSVEPTSAVPLYF
NA	15	TRBD1	TRBJ1-3	TRBV18	TGTGCCAGCTCACCCGGGACAGGGGAAGGAAACACCATATATTTT	CASSPGTGEGNTIYF
many	15	TRBD1	TRBJ1-6	TRBV20-1	TGCAGTGCTTATGTTCCGGGACAGAGTAATTCACCCCTCCACTTT	CSAYVPGQSNSPLHF
few	16	TRBD1	TRBJ2-3	TRBV6-2/TRBV6-3	TGTGCCAGCAGTTACTCCGGGACAGGGAGCTCAGATACGCAGTATTTT	CASSYSGTGSSDTQYF
many	17	NA	TRBJ2-7	TRBV7-9	TGTGCCAGCAGCCCCCAACTGGGGCGAGGGGGCTCCTACGAGCAGTACTTC	CASSPQLGRGGSYEQYF
many	16	NA	TRBJ1-1	TRBV5-1	TGCGCCAGCAGCTTGGGTCAGGGACGCCTAGGCACTGAAGCTTTCTTT	CASSLGQGRLGTEAFF
few	17	TRBD1	TRBJ2-5	TRBV20-1	TGCAGTGCTTTCTACATCGGGACAGGAACATTCCAAGAGACCCAGTACTTC	CSAFYIGTGTFQETQYF
many	15	TRBD1	TRBJ1-6	TRBV2	TGTGCCAGCAGAGGGACAGACTCCTATAATTCACCCCTCCACTTT	CASRGTDSYNSPLHF
many	12	NA	TRBJ2-1	TRBV28	TGTGCCAGCAGTTGGGGGAGGAATGAGCAGTTCTTC	CASSWGRNEQFF
NA	15	NA	TRBJ1-6	TRBV10-3	TGTGCCATCCGGGGGCACGGCACTCCTAATTCACCCCTCCACTTT	CAIRGHGTPNSPLHF
NA	14	TRBD1	TRBJ1-4	TRBV6-1	TGTGCCAGCAGTACGGGACAGCTTAATGAAAAACTGTTTTTT	CASSTGQLNEKLFF
many	13	NA	TRBJ2-7	TRBV20-1	TGCAGTGCTAGACTCTGGCCTCGCTACGAGCAGTACTTC	CSARLWPRYEQYF
NA	14	TRBD2	TRBJ2-3	TRBV5-1	TGCGCCAGCAGCTTCGGGGGGAGCACAGATACGCAGTATTTT	CASSFGGSTDTQYF
NA	14	NA	TRBJ2-7	TRBV27	TGTGCCAGCAGTTTATCGGTCGGAACCTACGAGCAGTACTTC	CASSLSVGTYEQYF
NA	14	NA	TRBJ1-6	TRBV12-3/TRBV12-4	TGTGCCAGCAGTTTCCGGGCGGGGGCCGCAGCCCTCCACTTT	CASSFRAGAAALHF
many	11	NA	TRBJ2-7	TRBV28	TGTGCCAGCAGTACAATCGACGAGCAGTACTTC	CASSTIDEQYF
few	16	TRBD2	TRBJ2-2	TRBV18	TGTGCCAGCTCACCACGGCGGGGGGCCCGCACCGGGGAGCTGTTTTTT	CASSPRRGARTGELFF
many	16	TRBD1	TRBJ2-4	TRBV20-1	TGCAGTGCTCGAAAGACAGGGGGCTTGGCCAAAAACATTCAGTACTTC	CSARKTGGLAKNIQYF
NA	11	NA	TRBJ2-1	TRBV11-1	TGTGCCACCGGTACCTACAATGAGCAGTTCTTC	CATGTYNEQFF
few	14	NA	TRBJ2-7	TRBV18	TGTGCCAGCTCACTTACCGGGACGGCCTACGAGCAGTACTTC	CASSLTGTAYEQYF
many	15	NA	TRBJ2-3	TRBV3-1	TGTGCCAGCAGCCAAGGGGTTAGTAGTACAGATACGCAGTATTTT	CASSQGVSSTDTQYF
few	16	TRBD1	TRBJ1-6	TRBV18	TGTGCCAGCTCACCACTGGGACAGGGCGCGCATTCACCCCTCCACTTT	CASSPLGQGAHSPLHF
many	15	NA	TRBJ1-2	TRBV5-6	TGTGCCAGCAGCGAAGGGACGCCTTGGGGCTATGGCTACACCTTC	CASSEGTPWGYGYTF
NA	14	NA	TRBJ1-1	TRBV19	TGTGCCAGTACGGAAGGGGCTTCGAACACTGAAGCTTTCTTT	CASTEGASNTEAFF
NA	13	NA	TRBJ1-1	TRBV9	TGTGCCAGCAGCGCTAGATATTCCACTGAAGCTTTCTTT	CASSARYSTEAFF
many	15	TRBD1	TRBJ2-5	TRBV3-1	TGTGCCAGCAGCCTAAAGGGACAGACTAAAGAGACCCAGTACTTC	CASSLKGQTKETQYF
NA	15	NA	TRBJ2-5	TRBV2	TGTGCCAGCAGGAACTGGGGGCAGGGCGGGGAGACCCAGTACTTC	CASRNWGQGGETQYF
few	14	NA	TRBJ2-1	TRBV5-8	TGTGCCAGCAGCTTTGACAGTTTTTACAATGAGCAGTTCTTC	CASSFDSFYNEQFF
NA	12	NA	TRBJ1-2	TRBV6-2/TRBV6-3	TGTGCCAGCAGTTACGGCCCGAGAGGCTACACCTTC	CASSYGPRGYTF
many	13	NA	TRBJ2-1	TRBV4-2	TGTGCCAGCAGCCAAATCACGGACAATGAGCAGTTCTTC	CASSQITDNEQFF
few	17	NA	TRBJ2-2	TRBV15	TGTGCCACCAGCGGGGGAGGAAGGCGACCGAACACCGGGGAGCTGTTTTTT	CATSGGGRRPNTGELFF
few	17	NA	TRBJ2-2	TRBV12-3/TRBV12-4	TGTGCCAGCAGTTTAAGGTCACCCAATACGAACACCGGGGAGCTGTTTTTT	CASSLRSPNTNTGELFF
NA	13	NA	TRBJ2-3	TRBV29-1	TGCAGCGGGTCCGACAGGATGCCAGATACGCAGTATTTT	CSGSDRMPDTQYF
many	12	NA	TRBJ2-1	TRBV24-1	TGTGCCACCACAGGGAGGATGAATGAGCAGTTCTTC	CATTGRMNEQFF
NA	16	NA	TRBJ1-3	TRBV9	TGTGCCAGCAGCGCCGGGACGGAGAGCTCTGGAAACACCATATATTTT	CASSAGTESSGNTIYF
few	15	NA	TRBJ1-2	TRBV15	TGTGCCACCAGCAGAGATCATAGGGGAGAGGGTGGCTACACCTTC	CATSRDHRGEGGYTF
many	14	NA	TRBJ1-2	TRBV2	TGTGCCAGCAGTGAAGCGTTAGGGGTATCTGGCTACACCTTC	CASSEALGVSGYTF
NA	15	NA	TRBJ2-7	TRBV7-9	TGTGCCAGCTCTCGGGGGACAGCCGATTCCTACGAGCAGTACTTC	CASSRGTADSYEQYF
NA	15	NA	TRBJ2-7	TRBV2	TGTGCCAGCCGACCCCACGGGGGGCTGACGGGCGAGCAGTACTTC	CASRPHGGLTGEQYF
many	14	NA	TRBJ1-6	TRBV20-1	TGCAGTGCTAGGGGAAACCAATATAATTCACCCCTCCACTTT	CSARGNQYNSPLHF
many	17	NA	TRBJ1-1	TRBV6-1	TGTGCCAGCAGTTATAACCAATTCGGCTTCTTCAACACTGAAGCTTTCTTT	CASSYNQFGFFNTEAFF
NA	15	NA	TRBJ1-4	TRBV9	TGTGCCAGCAGCGTAGGGGCCCGGACTAATGAAAAACTGTTTTTT	CASSVGARTNEKLFF
many	15	NA	TRBJ2-7	TRBV3-2	TGTGCCAGCAGCCCCCTGGGGGGTTCCTCCTACGAGCAGTACTTC	CASSPLGGSSYEQYF
many	14	NA	TRBJ1-2	TRBV30	TGTGCCTGGAGACCGATGGACAGTAACTATGGCTACACCTTC	CAWRPMDSNYGYTF
many	14	NA	TRBJ1-2	TRBV6-6	TGTGCCAGCAGTTACCAGGACAAGGCCGCCGGCTACACCTTC	CASSYQDKAAGYTF
many	13	NA	TRBJ1-1	TRBV28	TGTGCCAGCAGTCCCCAGGCGGGCCCTGTTGCTTTCTTT	CASSPQAGPVAFF
many	15	NA	TRBJ2-5	TRBV18	TGTGCCAGCTCACCACCATCGGGGCACCAAGAGACCCAGTACTTC	CASSPPSGHQETQYF
many	12	NA	TRBJ2-5	TRBV29-1	TGCAGCGTGGGACGTATTCAAGAGACCCAGTACTTC	CSVGRIQETQYF
NA	16	NA	TRBJ2-3	TRBV24-1	TGTGCCACCAGTGATCCGGGGCAGGGTGGCACAGATACGCAGTATTTT	CATSDPGQGGTDTQYF
many	14	NA	TRBJ1-1	TRBV29-1	TGCAGCGTTGAGGGTCTCGCAGGGAACACTGAAGCTTTCTTT	CSVEGLAGNTEAFF
few	14	TRBD1	TRBJ1-2	TRBV6-1	TGTGCCAGCTTTCTGCCGGGACAGGGGTATGGCTACACCTTC	CASFLPGQGYGYTF
few	15	NA	TRBJ2-1	TRBV10-2	TGCGCCAGCAGTGGAATTGGCTACTCCTACAATGAGCAGTTCTTC	CASSGIGYSYNEQFF
NA	17	TRBD2	TRBJ2-3	TRBV6-2/TRBV6-3	TGTGCCAGCAGTTCGGGACTAGCGGGGGAAGCGGCAGATACGCAGTATTTT	CASSSGLAGEAADTQYF
many	14	TRBD1	TRBJ1-5	TRBV3-1	TGTGCCAGCAGCCACAGGGGGAGCAATCAGCCCCAGCATTTT	CASSHRGSNQPQHF